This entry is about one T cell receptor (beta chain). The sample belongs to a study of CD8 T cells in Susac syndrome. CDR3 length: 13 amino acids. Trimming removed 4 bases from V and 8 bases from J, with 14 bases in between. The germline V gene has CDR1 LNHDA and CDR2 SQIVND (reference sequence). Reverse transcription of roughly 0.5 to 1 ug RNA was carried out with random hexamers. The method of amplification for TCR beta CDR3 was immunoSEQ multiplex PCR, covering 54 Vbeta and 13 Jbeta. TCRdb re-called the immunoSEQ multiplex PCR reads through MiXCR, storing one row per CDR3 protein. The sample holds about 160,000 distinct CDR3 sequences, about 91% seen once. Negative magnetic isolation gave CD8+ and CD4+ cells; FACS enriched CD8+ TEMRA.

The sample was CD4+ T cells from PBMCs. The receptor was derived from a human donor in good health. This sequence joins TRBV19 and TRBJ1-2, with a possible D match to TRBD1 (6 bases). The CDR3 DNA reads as TGTGCCAGTAGTACACAAACAGGGATGGGCTACACCTTC. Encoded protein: CASSTQTGMGYTF.